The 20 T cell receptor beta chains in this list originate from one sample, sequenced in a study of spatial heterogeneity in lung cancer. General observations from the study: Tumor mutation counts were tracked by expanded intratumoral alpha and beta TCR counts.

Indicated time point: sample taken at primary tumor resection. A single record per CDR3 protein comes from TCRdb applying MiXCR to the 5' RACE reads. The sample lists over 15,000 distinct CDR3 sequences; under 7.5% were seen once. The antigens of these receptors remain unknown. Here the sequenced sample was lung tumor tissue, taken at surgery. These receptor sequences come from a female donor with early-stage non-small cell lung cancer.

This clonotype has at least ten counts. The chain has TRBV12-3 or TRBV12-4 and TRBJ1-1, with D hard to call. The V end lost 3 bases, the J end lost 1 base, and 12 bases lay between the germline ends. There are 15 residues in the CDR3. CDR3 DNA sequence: TGTGCCAGCAGTTTCCATGGTTGGGGGAACACTGAAGCTTTCTTT. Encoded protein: CASSFHGWGNTEAFF.

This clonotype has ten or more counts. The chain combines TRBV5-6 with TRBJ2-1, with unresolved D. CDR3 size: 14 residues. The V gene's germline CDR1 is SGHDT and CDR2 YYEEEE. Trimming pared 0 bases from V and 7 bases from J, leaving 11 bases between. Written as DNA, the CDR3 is TGTGCCAGCAGCTTGGCGGGCCTCGGGAATGAGCAGTTCTTC. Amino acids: CASSLAGLGNEQFF.

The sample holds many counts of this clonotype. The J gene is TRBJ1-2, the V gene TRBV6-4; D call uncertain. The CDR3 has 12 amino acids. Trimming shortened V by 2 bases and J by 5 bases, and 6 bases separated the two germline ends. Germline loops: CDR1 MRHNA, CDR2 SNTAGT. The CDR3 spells CASSDGPYGYTF. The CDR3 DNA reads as TGTGCCAGCAGTGACGGACCATATGGCTACACCTTC.

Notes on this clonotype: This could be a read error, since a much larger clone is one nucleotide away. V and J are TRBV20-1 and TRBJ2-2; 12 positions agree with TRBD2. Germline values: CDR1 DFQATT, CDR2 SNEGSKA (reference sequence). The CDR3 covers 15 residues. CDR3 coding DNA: TGCAGTGCTAGAGTGGGACTAGCGGGCTCCGGGGAGCTGTGTTTT. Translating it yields CSARVGLAGSGELCF.

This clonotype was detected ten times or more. The CDR3 DNA reads TGTGCCAGCAGCGCACTTCAGAGCACCGGGGAGCTGTTTTTT. Protein product: CASSALQSTGELFF. The chain employs TRBV9 and TRBJ2-2, with unresolved D. CDR3 size: 14 residues. CDR1 and CDR2 from the germline V gene are SGDLS and YYNGEE. V was trimmed by 3 bases and J by 4 bases, leaving 10 bases between them.

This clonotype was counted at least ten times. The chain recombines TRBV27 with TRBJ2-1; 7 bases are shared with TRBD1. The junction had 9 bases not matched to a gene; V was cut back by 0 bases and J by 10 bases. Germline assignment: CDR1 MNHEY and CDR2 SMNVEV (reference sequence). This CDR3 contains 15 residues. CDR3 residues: CASSLSPTGKGEQFF. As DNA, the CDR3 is TGTGCCAGCAGTTTATCCCCGACAGGGAAGGGGGAGCAGTTCTTC.

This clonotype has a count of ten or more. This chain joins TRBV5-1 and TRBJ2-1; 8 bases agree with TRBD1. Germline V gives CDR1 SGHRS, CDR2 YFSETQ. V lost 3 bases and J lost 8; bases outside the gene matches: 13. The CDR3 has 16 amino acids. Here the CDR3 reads CASSWGQVARSHEQFF. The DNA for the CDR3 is TGCGCCAGCAGCTGGGGACAGGTGGCTAGAAGCCATGAGCAGTTCTTC.

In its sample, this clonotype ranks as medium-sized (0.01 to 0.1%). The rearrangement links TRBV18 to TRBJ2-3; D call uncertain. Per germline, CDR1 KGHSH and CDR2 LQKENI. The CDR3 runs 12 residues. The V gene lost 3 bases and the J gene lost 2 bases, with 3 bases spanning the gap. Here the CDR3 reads CASSPDTDTQYF. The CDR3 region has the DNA TGTGCCAGCTCACCCGACACAGATACGCAGTATTTT. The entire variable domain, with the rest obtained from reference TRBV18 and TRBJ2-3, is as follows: NAGVMQNPRHLVRRRGQEARLRCSPMKGHSHVYWYRQLPEEGLKFMVYLQKENIIDESGMPKERFSAEFPKEGPSILRIQQVVRGDSAAYFCASSPDTDTQYFGPGTRLTVL.

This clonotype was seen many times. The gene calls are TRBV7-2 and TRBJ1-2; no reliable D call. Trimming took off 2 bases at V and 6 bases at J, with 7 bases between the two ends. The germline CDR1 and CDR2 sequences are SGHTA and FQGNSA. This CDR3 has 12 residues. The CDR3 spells CASSLSLNGYTF. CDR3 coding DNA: TGTGCCAGCAGCTTATCACTGAATGGCTACACCTTC.

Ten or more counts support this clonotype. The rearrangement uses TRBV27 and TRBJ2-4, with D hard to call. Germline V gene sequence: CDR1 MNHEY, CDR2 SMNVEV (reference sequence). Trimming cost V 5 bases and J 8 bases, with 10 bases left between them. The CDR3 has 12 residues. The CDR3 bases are TGTGCCAGCAGTCCCGCTAGAGACATTCAGTACTTC. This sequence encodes CASSPARDIQYF.

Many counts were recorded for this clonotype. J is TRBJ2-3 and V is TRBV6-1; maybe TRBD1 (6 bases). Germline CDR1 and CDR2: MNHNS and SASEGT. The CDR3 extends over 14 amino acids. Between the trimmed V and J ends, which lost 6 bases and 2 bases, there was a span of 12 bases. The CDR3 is CASRFQGFTDTQYF. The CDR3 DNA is TGTGCCAGCAGATTTCAGGGGTTCACAGATACGCAGTATTTT.

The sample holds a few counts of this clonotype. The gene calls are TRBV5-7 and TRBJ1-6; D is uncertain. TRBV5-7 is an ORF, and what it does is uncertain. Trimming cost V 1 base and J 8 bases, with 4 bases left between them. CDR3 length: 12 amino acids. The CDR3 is CASSLNYSPLHF. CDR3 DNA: TGTGCCAGCAGCTTGAATTATTCACCCCTCCACTTT.

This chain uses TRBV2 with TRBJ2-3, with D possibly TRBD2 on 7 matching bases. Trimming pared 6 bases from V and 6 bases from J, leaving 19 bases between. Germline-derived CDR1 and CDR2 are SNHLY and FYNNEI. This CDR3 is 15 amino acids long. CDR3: CASSADLGGQDTQYF. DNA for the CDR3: TGTGCCAGCAGCGCAGACCTGGGGGGGCAGGATACGCAGTATTTT. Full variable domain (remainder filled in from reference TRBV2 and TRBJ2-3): EPEVTQTPSHQVTQMGQEVILRCVPISNHLYFYWYRQILGQKVEFLVSFYNNEISEKSEIFDDQFSVERPDGSNFTLKIRSTKLEDSAMYFCASSADLGGQDTQYFGPGTRLTVL.

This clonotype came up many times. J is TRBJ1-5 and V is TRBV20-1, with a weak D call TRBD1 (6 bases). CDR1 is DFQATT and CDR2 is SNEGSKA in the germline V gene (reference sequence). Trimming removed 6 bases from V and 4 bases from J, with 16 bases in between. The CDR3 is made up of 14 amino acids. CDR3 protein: CSAQRTDFNQPQHF. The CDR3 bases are TGCAGTGCGCAACGGACAGACTTTAATCAGCCCCAGCATTTT.

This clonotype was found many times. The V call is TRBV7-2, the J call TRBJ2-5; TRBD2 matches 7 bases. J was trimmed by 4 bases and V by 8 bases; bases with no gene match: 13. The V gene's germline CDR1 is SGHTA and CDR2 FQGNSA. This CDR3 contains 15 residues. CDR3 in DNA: TGTGCCAGCCTGCCGGAGACGGGAGGAACAGAGACCCAGTACTTC. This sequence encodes CASLPETGGTETQYF.

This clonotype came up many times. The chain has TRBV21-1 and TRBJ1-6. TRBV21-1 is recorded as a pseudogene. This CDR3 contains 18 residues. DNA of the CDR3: TGTGCCAGCAGCAAAGACTCGGATCCGGCCGGAGGAGGTTCACCCCTCCACTTT. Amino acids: CASSKDSDPAGGGSPLHF.

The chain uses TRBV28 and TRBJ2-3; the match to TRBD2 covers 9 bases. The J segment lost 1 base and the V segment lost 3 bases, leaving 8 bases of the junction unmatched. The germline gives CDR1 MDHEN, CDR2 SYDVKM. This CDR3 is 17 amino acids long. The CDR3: CASSFPKTSGGTDTQYF. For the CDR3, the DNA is TGTGCCAGCAGTTTCCCTAAGACTAGCGGAGGCACAGATACGCAGTATTTT.

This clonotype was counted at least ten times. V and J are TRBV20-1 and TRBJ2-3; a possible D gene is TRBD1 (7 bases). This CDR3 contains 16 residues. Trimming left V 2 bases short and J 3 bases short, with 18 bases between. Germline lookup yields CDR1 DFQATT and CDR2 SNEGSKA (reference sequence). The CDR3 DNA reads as TGCAGTGCTAGAAGTTTGCGGGGACAGTTGACAGATACGCAGTATTTT. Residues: CSARSLRGQLTDTQYF.

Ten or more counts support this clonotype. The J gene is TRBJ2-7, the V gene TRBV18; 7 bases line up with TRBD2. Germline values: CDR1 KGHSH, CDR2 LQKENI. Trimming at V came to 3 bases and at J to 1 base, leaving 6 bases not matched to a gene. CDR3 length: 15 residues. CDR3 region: CASSPWQGGSYEQYF. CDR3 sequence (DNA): TGTGCCAGCTCACCTTGGCAGGGAGGGTCCTACGAGCAGTACTTC. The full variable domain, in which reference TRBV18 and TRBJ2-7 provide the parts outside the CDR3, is NAGVMQNPRHLVRRRGQEARLRCSPMKGHSHVYWYRQLPEEGLKFMVYLQKENIIDESGMPKERFSAEFPKEGPSILRIQQVVRGDSAAYFCASSPWQGGSYEQYFGPGTRLTVT.

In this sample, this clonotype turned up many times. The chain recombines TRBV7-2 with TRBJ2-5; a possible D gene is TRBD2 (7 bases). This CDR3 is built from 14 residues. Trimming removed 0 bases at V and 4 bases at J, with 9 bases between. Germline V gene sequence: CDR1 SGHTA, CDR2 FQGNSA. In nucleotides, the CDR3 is TGTGCCAGCAGCTTAGCGGGAGGGGGAGAGACCCAGTACTTC. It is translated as CASSLAGGGETQYF.